This T cell receptor beta chain was observed in a study of TIL therapy for anti-PD-1-resistant metastatic lung cancer. For the study at large: Half of patients were current or former smokers. Study results and caveats: The cohort had more treatment-naive, never-smoker and oncogene-addicted patients than typical.

The CDR3 consists of 13 residues. V was trimmed by 3 bases and J by 5 bases, leaving 10 bases between them. The V gene's germline CDR1 is LNHDA and CDR2 SQIVND (reference sequence). This clone has only a few counts. What it binds is unknown. Additional DNA sequences in this sample encode the identical CDR3. The immunoSEQ assay was v3. Survey-level samples got some 2 million read pairs; deep-level samples got roughly 4.5-6 million. Sequencing was performed with immunoSEQ multiplex PCR; in TCRdb, only in-frame clones are kept and a portion is missing. The repertoire holds about 32,000 clones, with about 80% as singletons. The time point denotes: pre-treatment sample, taken before nivolumab and TIL therapy. Patients were adults with stage 4 NSCLC.

This TCR was recovered from a woman between 25 and 85 years old with non-small cell lung cancer. The chain has TRBV19 and TRBJ1-2, with D maybe TRBD1 (6 bases). The sequencing used blood, collected at baseline. CDR3 bases: TGTGCCAGTAGTATCCAGGGGCCTTATGGCTACACCTTC. Translation gives CASSIQGPYGYTF.